Given below is one T cell receptor beta chain in context. The sample holds a few counts of this clonotype. Its specific antigen is unknown. Base qualities are missing; no much larger clone stands one base away. This record belongs to a study of human T cells and chemical hapten exposure (dated by TCRdb to the early 2020s). Notes on the research overall: For sensitization, 2% DPC in acetone was applied to an approximately 2 cm by approximately 2 cm area of upper inner arm skin. Weekly therapeutic DPC doses were additionally applied to the scalp of patients throughout the roughly 23-week study period. Patch testing was performed on the upper back with Finn chambers containing 0.01% DPC, and the patch tests were scored after 6 days according to International Contact Dermatitis Research Group standards. The patient cohort, mostly female, included alopecia areata with under or over 50% scalp involvement, alopecia totalis and alopecia universalis. The libraries were sequenced as a pool, and the TCR yield per sample differed mostly because of small variations in library volumes within the pool. In alopecia patients, the study followed how the peripheral blood TCR repertoire changed in vivo over primary and secondary sensitization to diphenylcyclopropenone (DPC), a hapten. Blood samples were taken from patients before sensitization (week 0) and then at 2, 6 and about 24 weeks after DPC sensitization. Some 29 alopecia patients provided blood for TCR sequencing at one to four time points (pre-sensitization, 2, 6 and 24 weeks).

Overall results and qualifications from the work: After repeated subsampling, changes were observed in the strength of the expansion versus patch-test correlation and in the threshold at which the correlation became significant. A positive correlation was found between the number of PT1 expanded TCRs and patch test score, with significance reached at thresholds 8, 16 and 32 but not 4. The number of TCRs above 1 in 1000 frequency did not change with DPC sensitization; there was no evidence of global repertoire structure alterations. Alopecia, a presumed autoimmune disease, was present in all patients, so the immune response of the patients might differ from that of healthy individuals. Compared with pre-sensitization or healthy control sets, expanded TCRs formed significantly more large CDR3 similarity clusters, which is consistent with antigen-driven responses.

What this sample's time point label stands for: patch test 2, 6 weeks after DPC sensitization. What this sample's treatment or condition label stands for: therapeutic diphenylcyclopropenone sensitization with weekly scalp DPC. At every patch-test visit, the blood draw took place before the patch test was put on. Eligible patients were aged 18 to 70, diagnosed with alopecia, deemed suitable for DPC therapy, and excluded if pregnant. Total RNA was extracted from unfractionated whole blood collected in Tempus Blood RNA tubes. The germline V gene yields SGHNT for CDR1 and YENEEA for CDR2. The CDR3 goes from the cysteine to the phenylalanine over 14 residues. The kept DNA is CDR3 alone, 42 bases in frame from the first base. Trimming at the junction amounts to 5 bases on V and 2 bases on J, and the germline ends lie 13 bases apart. The library was prepared using RACE. Sequencing relied on a NextSeq 500. Library preparation attached unique molecular identifiers to individual cDNA molecules for quantitative, reproducible TCR counting. For every blood RNA sample, sequencing covered both the TCR alpha and TCR beta chains. The study's processing was this. A median of approximately 100,000 TCRs per sample was observed, with a range of roughly 20,000 to 750,000. The Decombinator software suite was used to annotate the V, J and CDR3 of the TCR reads. To make PS versus PT1 abundance plots, every sample was subsampled to the same number of TCRs (28,000). TCRs were defined as expanded if absent before sensitization and observed at least eight times at the 2-week time point. The raw public reads went through TCRdb reprocessing: fastp at Q25, MiXCR clone calling, in-frame beta chains kept. All rows with the same CDR3 protein become a single entry with the most common DNA and genes. TCRdb, not the original authors, processed these V and J calls. Counted in this sample were roughly 150,000 distinct CDR3 sequences; 12% of them appeared once. Around 1.4% of the sample lies in the top ten.

The sequence was collected from a woman between 45 and 60 years old with alopecia areata. Some clones in this sample may be carry-over from other donors' samples. The chain was built from TRBV11-3 and TRBJ2-7, with the D gene call left open. Sequenced here: whole blood, sampled in connection with sensitization to the hapten diphenylcyclopropenone (DPC). The DNA reads as follows: TGTGCCAGCAGCCGTGCGTCAGGTACCTACGAGCAGTACTTC. It encodes CASSRASGTYEQYF.